Listed here are 23 T cell receptor beta chains from one sample, sequenced in a study of blood T cells in healthy people across ages (dated by TCRdb to between 2015 and 2017). Library preparation was by 5' RACE. The instrument was an Illumina HiSeq 2500. A second about 7 to 12 cycle PCR used a sample-barcoded 5' primer and a J-beta primer mix. The public reads were run again by TCRdb, first through fastp at Q25 and then through MiXCR, and only productive beta chains were kept. Under each unique CDR3 protein, matching rows form one entry showing the most common genes and DNA. The sample includes under 850,000 distinct CDR3 sequences, with 35% to 40% observed a single time. Under 15% of the sample is taken by the ten largest. Sequenced material: blood. These receptors were obtained from a man between 18 and 29 years old in good health.

This clonotype was observed a few times. This chain uses TRBV18 with TRBJ2-2; D is perhaps TRBD2 (6 bases). Germline CDR1 KGHSH, CDR2 LQKENI. CDR3 length: 14 amino acids. Deletions cut 2 bases from V and 3 bases from J, with 7 bases between. The CDR3 spells CASSPWGDTGELFF. CDR3 bases: TGTGCCAGCTCACCATGGGGGGACACCGGGGAGCTGTTTTTT.

This clonotype occurred a few times. The chain couples TRBV28 to TRBJ2-6, with D possibly being TRBD1 or TRBD2 (7 bases each). Germline CDR1 and CDR2: MDHEN and SYDVKM. Trimming took off 4 bases at V and 0 bases at J, with 25 bases between the two ends. CDR3 length: 21 residues. CDR3 sequence: CASSSIFPTGDYSSGANVLTF. CDR3 coding DNA: TGTGCCAGCAGTTCGATATTCCCTACAGGGGACTACAGCTCTGGGGCCAACGTCCTGACTTTC.

The sample holds a few counts of this clonotype. The V call is TRBV5-1, the J call TRBJ2-2; D unresolved. V lost 7 bases to trimming and J lost 1 base, with 8 bases between them. This CDR3 region has 13 residues. Germline CDR1 is SGHRS and CDR2 is YFSETQ. The CDR3 sequence is CASRHRNTGELFF. The CDR3 DNA is TGCGCCAGCCGTCATAGGAACACCGGGGAGCTGTTTTTT.

The chain links TRBV5-1 to TRBJ2-5; possibly TRBD1 for D (5 bases). Trimming pared 5 bases from V and 9 bases from J, leaving 11 bases between. This CDR3 has 11 amino acids. Germline-derived CDR1 and CDR2 are SGHRS and YFSETQ. The CDR3 loop is CASSRQSAQYF. CDR3 bases: TGCGCCAGCAGTCGACAGAGTGCCCAGTACTTC.

This clonotype appeared a few times. V gene TRBV7-2 combines with J gene TRBJ2-3; a possible D gene is TRBD2 (6 bases). This CDR3 has 14 residues. Germline CDR1 is SGHTA and CDR2 is FQGNSA. V lost 5 bases to trimming and J lost 5 bases, with 14 bases between them. The CDR3 is CASSPWGVVDTQYF. The CDR3 bases are TGTGCCAGCAGCCCGTGGGGGGTTGTAGATACGCAGTATTTT.

This clonotype was picked up many times. The J gene is TRBJ1-2, the V gene TRBV12-3 or TRBV12-4; a possible D gene is TRBD1 (5 bases). The CDR3 has 12 residues. V lost 6 bases and J lost 10, with 15 bases in between. The CDR3 region has the DNA TGTGCCAGCAGCCTGGGGACGGACGACTACACCTTC. Translated: CASSLGTDDYTF.

This clonotype occurred many times. The DNA for the CDR3 is TGTGCCAGCAGCTCGGACGAAAAACTGTTTTTT. Residues: CASSSDEKLFF. The chain joins TRBV12-3 or TRBV12-4 to TRBJ1-4, with D unclear. V dropped 6 bases and J dropped 8 bases, with 7 bases sitting between them. This CDR3 comprises 11 residues.

This clonotype appeared many times. The rearrangement joins TRBV7-9 to TRBJ2-1, with D unresolved. V was pared by 5 bases and J by 7 bases, with 9 bases between. The germline CDR1 and CDR2 sequences are SEHNR and FQNEAQ (reference sequence). The CDR3 has 12 residues. In nucleotides, the CDR3 is TGTGCCAGCAGCAGCACAGCAAATGAGCAGTTCTTC. It translates to CASSSTANEQFF.

The J gene is TRBJ1-1, the V gene TRBV4-1; D is unclear. CDR1 MGHRA and CDR2 YSYEKL come from the germline V gene. The CDR3 loop spans 14 amino acids. Trimming shortened V by 4 bases and J by 2 bases, and 11 bases separated the two germline ends. The CDR3 DNA reads as TGCGCCAGCAGCCTAGGGAGTTATAACACTGAAGCTTTCTTT. Protein: CASSLGSYNTEAFF.

This clonotype was seen only a few times. The chain employs TRBV6-5 and TRBJ2-4, with D unclear. The CDR3 sequence is 11 residues long. CDR1 MNHEY and CDR2 SVGAGI come from the germline V gene. V was cut by 7 bases and J by 7 bases, with 8 bases left in between. CDR3 DNA sequence: TGTGCCAGCACCGAGAAGAACATTCAGTACTTC. It yields the protein CASTEKNIQYF.

This chain joins TRBV5-1 and TRBJ2-5; D gene ambiguous. CDR1 is SGHRS and CDR2 is YFSETQ in the germline V gene. V was pared by 0 bases and J by 5 bases, with 17 bases between. The CDR3 loop spans 16 amino acids. The CDR3 DNA sequence: TGCGCCAGCAGCTTGGCCGTGGCAGCCGGTCGGGAGACCCAGTACTTC. The encoded protein is CASSLAVAAGRETQYF.

A few counts support this clonotype. The chain carries TRBV5-6 and TRBJ1-2, with D perhaps matching TRBD1 (6 bases). V lost 4 bases, J lost 4 bases, and 17 bases lay in between. Germline V gene lookup returns CDR1 SGHDT and CDR2 YYEEEE. The CDR3 contains 15 residues. The DNA for the CDR3 is TGTGCCAGCAGCCTTCAAAGGGGGAACAGCTATGGCTACACCTTC. This encodes CASSLQRGNSYGYTF.

Points on this clonotype: This may stem from a read error, because a much larger clone lies one nucleotide away. This chain connects TRBV29-1 to TRBJ2-5; tentatively, D is TRBD2 (5 bases). Trimming took off 1 base at V and 11 bases at J, with 23 bases between the two ends. Germline loops: CDR1 SQVTM, CDR2 ANQGSEA. The CDR3 consists of 15 residues. The CDR3 bases are TGCAGCGTTGAAGGCGCCGTAGCACGGCCTTGGGAGCAGTACTTC. This gives the protein CSVEGAVARPWEQYF.

In its sample, this clonotype was seen a few times. The V and J genes are TRBV12-3 or TRBV12-4 and TRBJ1-5; the D is unclear. The V end lost 5 bases, the J end lost 2 bases, and 10 bases lay between the germline ends. The CDR3 totals 14 residues. The CDR3 loop is CASSVRRRNQPQHF. The CDR3 DNA sequence: TGTGCCAGCAGTGTCCGGCGGCGCAATCAGCCCCAGCATTTT.

This clonotype was seen a few times. The gene calls are TRBV4-3 and TRBJ2-3; D gene ambiguous. CDR1 LGHNA and CDR2 YSLEER come from the germline V gene. This CDR3 spans 14 amino acids. Trimming pared 4 bases from V and 4 bases from J, leaving 12 bases between. The DNA of the CDR3 is TGCGCCAGCAGCCTCTCCTTTGCTCCAGATACGCAGTATTTT. Translated, it gives CASSLSFAPDTQYF.

This clonotype came up once. The CDR3 nucleotides read TGTGCCAGCAGCTGGTCCAGCAGTAATGAGCAGTACTTC. Its protein is CASSWSSSNEQYF. J is TRBJ2-5 and V is TRBV11-1; D not resolved. The CDR3 loop spans 13 amino acids. The germline CDR1 and CDR2 sequences are SGHAT and FQDESV (reference sequence). V was cut by 4 bases and J by 11 bases, with 17 bases left in between.

This chain links TRBV18 with TRBJ1-5, with D possibly TRBD1 on 5 matching bases. Germline V gives CDR1 KGHSH, CDR2 LQKENI. This CDR3 spans 15 amino acids. Trimming cost V 4 bases and J 4 bases, with 14 bases left between them. CDR3 bases: TGTGCCAGCTCACGGGCGCAGGGAGGGAATCAGCCCCAGCATTTT. Protein sequence: CASSRAQGGNQPQHF.

This clonotype came up a few times. This rearrangement joins TRBV6-2 or TRBV6-3 to TRBJ1-2; 9 nucleotides align to TRBD1. Germline assignment: CDR1 MNHEY and CDR2 SVGEGT. Trimming took 7 bases from V and 2 from J; bases not matched to a gene: 2. The CDR3 contains 13 residues. CDR3 in amino acids: CASTGTGNYGYTF. CDR3 in DNA: TGTGCCAGCACCGGGACAGGGAACTATGGCTACACCTTC.

V and J are TRBV20-1 and TRBJ2-2; no clear D gene. This CDR3 contains 15 residues. The germline CDR1 and CDR2 sequences are DFQATT and SNEGSKA (reference sequence). Trimming cost V 1 base and J 1 base, with 10 bases left between them. CDR3 sequence reads: CSARVQERNTGELFF. The CDR3 bases are TGCAGTGCTAGAGTCCAGGAGAGGAACACCGGGGAGCTGTTTTTT.

J is TRBJ1-5 and V is TRBV10-2; no clear D gene. Germline loops: CDR1 WSHSY, CDR2 SAAADI. V lost 7 bases and J 0 bases, leaving 10 bases between the germline ends. The CDR3 runs 14 residues. The CDR3 here is CASTGVSSNQPQHF. The CDR3, as DNA: TGCGCCAGCACTGGGGTCAGTAGCAATCAGCCCCAGCATTTT.

This clonotype turned up a few times. The chain couples TRBV20-1 to TRBJ1-2; 7 nucleotides line up with TRBD1. Trimming at V came to 6 bases and at J to 5 bases, leaving 9 bases not matched to a gene. CDR1 is DFQATT and CDR2 is SNEGSKA in the germline V gene (reference sequence). The CDR3 extends over 13 amino acids. The chain's CDR3 is CSASGEQGYGYTF. The CDR3 DNA sequence: TGCAGTGCCAGCGGGGAACAGGGGTATGGCTACACCTTC.

This clonotype was counted between two and nine times. The rearrangement joins TRBV7-2 to TRBJ2-3; 13 positions agree with TRBD2. The CDR3 contains 18 residues. Germline V gives CDR1 SGHTA, CDR2 FQGNSA. The V segment lost 3 bases and the J segment 2 bases; nucleotides outside the gene matches: 8. The CDR3 nucleotides are TGTGCCAGCAGCTTCGAAGGACTAGCGGGGGAGCACACAGATACGCAGTATTTT. This gives the protein CASSFEGLAGEHTDTQYF.

The J gene is TRBJ1-2, the V gene TRBV25-1; no firm D call. There are 11 residues in the CDR3. The germline gives CDR1 MGHDK, CDR2 SYGVNS. Trimming removed 11 bases from V and 3 bases from J, with 10 bases in between. CDR3 nucleotides: TGTGCCGTGAGAGCCGACTATGGCTACACCTTC. Amino acid sequence: CAVRADYGYTF.